This passage covers 25 T cell receptor beta chains from one sample sequenced in a study of cytomegalovirus exposure and HLA in healthy donors. 13 Jbeta primers and 60 Vbeta primers were used for the PCR. This table comes from immunoSEQ multiplex PCR, and its TCRdb copy is limited to in-frame clones, with some not included. Of about 110,000 clones in the sample, 70% to 75% are singletons; the top ten hold roughly 2.8%. The source material was PBMCs. The source is a female donor in good health and CMV-seronegative.

The chain is built from TRBV11-2 and TRBJ2-5, with 7 bases lining up with TRBD2. From germline, CDR1 is SGHAT and CDR2 FQNNGV. Trimming at V came to 1 base and at J to 7 bases, leaving 9 bases not matched to a gene. This CDR3 comprises 15 residues. Here the CDR3 reads CASSLGLAQVGTQYF. For the CDR3, the DNA is TGTGCCAGCAGCTTAGGACTAGCTCAAGTGGGGACCCAGTACTTC.

This clone has more than one count but fewer than ten. This sequence joins TRBV5-1 and TRBJ1-1; no clear D. Trimming shortened V by 4 bases and J by 1 base, and 8 bases separated the two germline ends. Germline lookup yields CDR1 SGHRS and CDR2 YFSETQ. The CDR3 spans 13 residues. The CDR3 coding sequence is TGCGCCAGCAGCCCCGAACAGAACACTGAAGCTTTCTTT. Its translation: CASSPEQNTEAFF.

The chain is built from TRBV6-1 and TRBJ1-1, with 7 nucleotides matching TRBD1. The germline gives CDR1 MNHNS, CDR2 SASEGT. This CDR3 is built from 16 residues. The junction had 14 bases not matched to a gene; V was cut back by 5 bases and J by 5 bases. CDR3 loop: CASSQGGGAGGTEAFF. The CDR3 DNA reads TGTGCCAGCAGTCAAGGGGGCGGGGCAGGGGGGACTGAAGCTTTCTTT.

J is TRBJ1-5 and V is TRBV30; tentatively, D is TRBD1 (5 bases). CDR3 length equals 16 residues. Germline CDR1 reads GTSNPN; CDR2 reads SVGIG (reference sequence). V was cut by 1 base and J by 3 bases, with 16 bases left in between. The CDR3, as DNA: TGTGCCTGGAGTGGTCCCCAGGGTGGTTTCAATCAGCCCCAGCATTTT. Its protein is CAWSGPQGGFNQPQHF.

The chain has TRBV5-4 and TRBJ1-4; TRBD1 is a possible D gene (5 bases). Trimming cost V 5 bases and J 5 bases, with 13 bases left between them. The germline gives CDR1 SGHNT, CDR2 YYREEE (reference sequence). The CDR3 contains 14 residues. The CDR3 coding sequence is TGTGCCAGCAGTCGGGGGTTGGAGAATGAAAAACTGTTTTTT. Encoded protein: CASSRGLENEKLFF.

The V call is TRBV5-1, the J call TRBJ2-2; no reliable D call. V was cut by 0 bases and J by 6 bases, with 6 bases left in between. The germline V gene has CDR1 SGHRS and CDR2 YFSETQ. There are 13 residues in the CDR3. This chain's CDR3 is CASSLERAGELFF. In DNA form, the CDR3 reads TGCGCCAGCAGCTTGGAAAGAGCCGGGGAGCTGTTTTTT.

The table lists this clone with a few counts. J is TRBJ2-6 and V is TRBV4-2; 10 positions agree with TRBD1. The V segment lost 2 bases and the J segment 2 bases; nucleotides outside the gene matches: 6. The V gene's germline CDR1 is LGHNA and CDR2 YNFKEQ. This CDR3 contains 18 residues. The CDR3 sequence: CASSQIPGQGTGANVLTF. CDR3 DNA: TGTGCCAGCAGCCAAATCCCGGGACAGGGGACTGGGGCCAACGTCCTGACTTTC.

J is TRBJ1-2 and V is TRBV30; 9 bases agree with TRBD1. The V gene end was trimmed by 1 base and the J gene end by 8 bases; junction bases not matched to a gene: 11. This CDR3 spans 15 amino acids. Germline loops: CDR1 GTSNPN, CDR2 SVGIG (reference sequence). This CDR3 reads CAWSAQAGQGAGYTF. DNA for the CDR3: TGTGCCTGGAGTGCTCAAGCGGGACAGGGTGCGGGCTACACCTTC.

The chain joins TRBV6-5 to TRBJ2-5; the D gene is possibly TRBD2 (6 bases). TRBJ2-7 explains the end of the DNA better; the J call may be wrong. Per the germline V gene, CDR1 is MNHEY and CDR2 is SVGAGI. The CDR3 is made up of 15 amino acids. The CDR3 sequence: CASSYTRGNSYEQYF. The CDR3 DNA reads as TGTGCCAGCAGTTACACCCGGGGGAACTCCTACGAGCAGTACTTC.

Concerning this clone: Distinct nucleotide sequences in the sample also encode this CDR3. This rearrangement joins TRBV29-1 to TRBJ2-3, with 9 bases aligning to TRBD2. The CDR3 has 13 residues. CDR1 is SQVTM and CDR2 is ANQGSEA in the germline V gene. J was trimmed by 5 bases and V by 5 bases; bases with no gene match: 5. The CDR3 sequence: CSVRAGGEDTQYF. For the CDR3, the DNA is TGCAGCGTTCGAGCGGGAGGCGAAGATACGCAGTATTTT.

The chain has TRBV5-4 and TRBJ2-1; D gene unclear. Germline V CDR1 and CDR2: SGHNT, YYREEE (reference sequence). V was cut by 4 bases and J by 3 bases, with 5 bases left in between. The CDR3 runs to 12 residues. The CDR3 region is CASSTNYNEQFF. The CDR3 DNA sequence: TGTGCCAGCAGCACTAACTACAATGAGCAGTTCTTC.

This clone was seen only a few times. The chain combines TRBV9 with TRBJ1-2; the match to TRBD1 covers 7 bases. V lost 3 bases and J lost 4; bases outside the gene matches: 15. In germline, CDR1 is SGDLS, CDR2 YYNGEE. This CDR3 is built from 17 residues. CDR3 coding DNA: TGTGCCAGCAGCGCCCGAGCGACAGGGACCCCCGTCTATGGCTACACCTTC. It translates to CASSARATGTPVYGYTF.

The chain combines TRBV7-9 with TRBJ2-1, with D possibly being TRBD2 (5 bases). V lost 7 bases to trimming and J lost 4 bases, with 11 bases between them. Germline CDR1 reads SEHNR; CDR2 reads FQNEAQ (reference sequence). This CDR3 spans 13 amino acids. The CDR3 loop reads CASTRSEYNEQFF. DNA for the CDR3: TGTGCCAGCACCCGTAGCGAATACAATGAGCAGTTCTTC.

The chain's CDR3 is CASSMTEYGYTF. For the CDR3, the DNA is TGTGCCAGCAGCATGACAGAGTATGGCTACACCTTC. The V and J genes are TRBV5-5 and TRBJ1-2, with D perhaps TRBD1 (5 bases). The germline V and J ends were trimmed by 4 bases and 5 bases, with 9 bases remaining between them. Germline lookup yields CDR1 SGHKS and CDR2 YYEKEE (reference sequence). The CDR3 consists of 12 residues.

The chain has TRBV10-3 and TRBJ2-2, with D possibly being TRBD1 (6 bases). Germline loops: CDR1 ENHRY, CDR2 SYGVKD. V dropped 7 bases and J dropped 4 bases, with 13 bases sitting between them. The CDR3 consists of 14 residues. The CDR3 loop is CAINRDIGTGELFF. CDR3 nucleotide sequence: TGTGCCATCAATCGGGACATAGGCACCGGGGAGCTGTTTTTT.

V is TRBV7-6 and J is TRBJ2-7; D may be TRBD2 (5 bases). Trimming pared 1 base from V and 6 bases from J, leaving 16 bases between. This CDR3 has 15 residues. Germline V gene data show CDR1 as SGHVS and CDR2 as FNYEAQ. In DNA, the CDR3 is TGTGCCAGCAGCTTAGTCCGGGAAGGTCGAAGCGAGCAGTACTTC. Protein sequence: CASSLVREGRSEQYF.

This clone was recorded a few times. This chain joins TRBV5-1 and TRBJ2-7, with D perhaps matching TRBD2 (5 bases). The CDR3 totals 16 residues. Between the trimmed V and J ends, which lost 0 bases and 2 bases, there was a span of 15 bases. Germline V gives CDR1 SGHRS, CDR2 YFSETQ. The CDR3 region has the DNA TGCGCCAGCAGCTTGGGTCTCGGGATAGACGCCTACGAGCAGTACTTC. It encodes CASSLGLGIDAYEQYF.

V usage is TRBV7-8 and J usage is TRBJ1-5; possibly TRBD1 for D (5 bases). V was clipped by 7 bases and J by 4 bases, with 20 bases between them. The CDR3 is 16 residues long. Germline V lookup: CDR1 SGHVS, CDR2 FQNEAQ. CDR3 region: CASTSFAGRGNQPQHF. The CDR3 DNA follows: TGTGCCAGCACGTCTTTTGCGGGACGGGGAAATCAGCCCCAGCATTTT.

This clone was recorded a few times. V usage is TRBV5-5 and J usage is TRBJ2-5, with 9 bases that match TRBD1. The CDR3 loop spans 16 amino acids. The V and J ends lost 5 bases and 2 bases, in that order; junction bases with no gene match: 10. The germline V gene encodes CDR1 SGHKS and CDR2 YYEKEE (reference sequence). The CDR3 sequence: CASSRGFDRGQETQYF. CDR3 nucleotides: TGTGCCAGCAGTCGGGGGTTTGACAGGGGGCAAGAGACCCAGTACTTC.

In this sample, this clone turned up a few times. The rearrangement links TRBV2 to TRBJ1-1, with 8 positions matching TRBD1. Germline assignment: CDR1 SNHLY and CDR2 FYNNEI. V trimming: 5 bases; J trimming: 4 bases; junction bases outside the gene matches: 6. CDR3 size: 14 residues. CDR3 residues: CASSLGQGATEAFF. The CDR3 coding sequence is TGTGCCAGCAGTCTAGGTCAGGGGGCCACTGAAGCTTTCTTT.

DNA of the CDR3: TGTGCCAGTAATCCGGGACAGGGCGGCTATGGCTACACCTTC. This encodes CASNPGQGGYGYTF. V gene TRBV19 combines with J gene TRBJ1-2, with TRBD1 matching over 9 bases. There are 14 residues in the CDR3. Trimming cost V 7 bases and J 4 bases; bases outside gene matches: 7. Germline loops: CDR1 LNHDA, CDR2 SQIVND (reference sequence).

The J gene is TRBJ1-1, the V gene TRBV10-2; D remains unclear. V was trimmed by 4 bases and J by 3 bases, leaving 12 bases between them. Germline V CDR1 and CDR2: WSHSY, SAAADI. The CDR3 consists of 14 residues. The CDR3 DNA reads TGCGCCAGCAGTGGTCGAGGGCGGCACACTGAAGCTTTCTTT. Residues: CASSGRGRHTEAFF.

This chain joins TRBV5-4 and TRBJ2-7; 8 bases are a match to TRBD1. J gave up 6 bases and V 5 bases, and 10 bases lay outside the gene matches. CDR3 length equals 14 residues. CDR1 and CDR2 from the germline V gene are SGHNT and YYREEE (reference sequence). CDR3 sequence reads: CASSSGTGPLEQYF. DNA for the CDR3: TGTGCCAGCAGTTCCGGGACAGGCCCCCTCGAGCAGTACTTC.

This chain uses TRBV7-2 with TRBJ1-1; 7 nucleotides align to TRBD1. This CDR3 has 15 amino acids. Germline V CDR1 and CDR2: SGHTA, FQGNSA. With 4 bases clipped from V and 0 bases from J, the junction kept 5 bases outside the gene matches. CDR3 in amino acids: CASSSHGTVNTEAFF. The CDR3 nucleotides are TGTGCCAGCAGCTCTCACGGGACAGTGAACACTGAAGCTTTCTTT.

This clone has more than one count but fewer than ten. This chain connects TRBV5-1 to TRBJ2-2; D may be TRBD2 (6 bases). This CDR3 spans 16 amino acids. Germline CDR1 SGHRS, CDR2 YFSETQ. Trimming removed 0 bases at V and 5 bases at J, with 14 bases between. In DNA, the CDR3 is TGCGCCAGCAGCTTGGCCGGGACTGGAGCTACCGGGGAGCTGTTTTTT. This gives the protein CASSLAGTGATGELFF.